The 26 T cell receptor beta chains reported below all come from one sample, sequenced in a study of cytomegalovirus exposure and HLA in healthy donors. PCR was performed using 60 Vbeta and 13 Jbeta primers. The table came from immunoSEQ multiplex PCR; TCRdb's copy has only in-frame clones and leaves some out. This sample has some 71,000 clones; roughly three quarters occur once, and the top ten carry 2.5% to 3.5%. The sample consisted of PBMCs. The receptors stem from a man between 18 and 29 years old in good health and CMV-seronegative.

This clone has a handful of counts. The chain is built from TRBV7-2 and TRBJ2-3; 9 nucleotides agree with TRBD2. The CDR3 consists of 15 residues. V was clipped by 1 base and J by 6 bases; unmatched bases: 5. Germline V lookup: CDR1 SGHTA, CDR2 FQGNSA. CDR3: CASSLVAGGLDTQYF. CDR3 nucleotides: TGTGCCAGCAGCTTAGTTGCGGGGGGGCTTGATACGCAGTATTTT.

The chain is built from TRBV4-3 and TRBJ2-7; tentative D call: TRBD2 (6 bases). The CDR3 contains 19 residues. Germline CDR1 and CDR2: LGHNA and YSLEER. Trimming shortened V by 0 bases and J by 4 bases, and 25 bases separated the two germline ends. Here the CDR3 reads CASSQDPNGTREQPYEQYV. As DNA, the CDR3 is TGCGCCAGCAGCCAAGATCCAAATGGGACTCGGGAGCAGCCTTACGAGCAGTACGTC.

The V call is TRBV6-6, the J call TRBJ1-1; no reliable D call. V shed 8 bases and J shed 4 bases, with 11 bases lying between them. Germline assignment: CDR1 MNHNY and CDR2 SVGAGI (reference sequence). This CDR3 region has 12 residues. The CDR3 DNA reads as TGTGCCAGCGGGAGGGAGAGCACTGAAGCTTTCTTT. It is translated as CASGRESTEAFF.

The genes are TRBV4-3 and TRBJ2-6; 8 bases agree with TRBD1. Germline assignment: CDR1 LGHNA and CDR2 YSLEER. Germline trimming cut 1 base from V and 3 bases from J; bases unmatched to any gene: 8. The CDR3 spans 18 residues. The CDR3 is CASSQAVDRAFGANVLTF. CDR3 coding DNA: TGCGCCAGCAGCCAAGCCGTGGACAGGGCCTTTGGGGCCAACGTCCTGACTTTC.

In its sample, this clone was seen once. DNA for the CDR3: TGTGCCAGCAGTCGGCAGGGGGCCTACGAGCAGTACTTC. This gives the protein CASSRQGAYEQYF. The chain is built from TRBV25-1 and TRBJ2-7; TRBD1 matches 7 bases. CDR3 size: 13 residues. Germline loops: CDR1 MGHDK, CDR2 SYGVNS. The trim removed 5 bases at V and 2 bases at J, leaving 3 bases unmatched.

This clone was seen more than once but under ten times. The rearrangement uses TRBV2 and TRBJ2-2, with TRBD1 as a possible D gene (6 bases). Germline-derived CDR1 and CDR2 are SNHLY and FYNNEI. CDR3 size: 16 residues. V was shortened by 6 bases and J by 6 bases, with 20 bases between the two germline ends. The CDR3 region is CASRTQTGWFAGELFF. The CDR3 DNA is TGTGCCAGCAGAACTCAGACAGGATGGTTCGCCGGGGAGCTGTTTTTT.

CDR3 region: CASRVRDRGSEQFF. The CDR3 coding sequence is TGTGCCAGCAGGGTCCGGGACAGGGGGTCTGAGCAGTTCTTC. V usage is TRBV27 and J usage is TRBJ2-1; 11 bases align to TRBD1. The CDR3 length is 14 residues. Per the germline V gene, CDR1 is MNHEY and CDR2 is SMNVEV (reference sequence). Trimming at V came to 6 bases and at J to 9 bases, leaving 7 bases not matched to a gene.

By share of the sample, this clone is medium-sized (0.01 to 0.1%). This chain joins TRBV6-1 and TRBJ2-6; 8 bases are shared with TRBD1. This CDR3 has 15 amino acids. Germline values: CDR1 MNHNS, CDR2 SASEGT. V dropped 8 bases and J dropped 0; count of bases not matched to a gene: 3. Written as DNA, the CDR3 is TGTGCCAGCTGCCAGGGGGCCTCTGGGGCCAACGTCCTGACTTTC. Its protein is CASCQGASGANVLTF.

This chain joins TRBV6-6 and TRBJ2-5; 9 bases are a match to TRBD2. Germline V CDR1 and CDR2: MNHNY, SVGAGI (reference sequence). The junction had 6 bases not matched to a gene; V was cut back by 8 bases and J by 2 bases. CDR3 length: 14 amino acids. In DNA, the CDR3 is TGTGCCAGCCAAACTAGCGGGTCTCAAGAGACCCAGTACTTC. Encoded protein: CASQTSGSQETQYF.

J is TRBJ1-2 and V is TRBV19, with 11 positions matching TRBD1. Per the germline V gene, CDR1 is LNHDA and CDR2 is SQIVND (reference sequence). Losses at the gene ends were 5 bases for V and 4 bases for J; bases not matched to a gene: 12. The CDR3 loop spans 17 amino acids. The CDR3 bases are TGTGCCAGTAGTCCGGGACAGGGGGTTCCAAAGACCTATGGCTACACCTTC. Translating gives CASSPGQGVPKTYGYTF.

This clone was picked up a small number of times. The rearrangement joins TRBV29-1 to TRBJ2-7; TRBD1 is a possible D gene (5 bases). CDR3 length: 13 residues. Germline CDR1 reads SQVTM; CDR2 reads ANQGSEA. V was clipped by 5 bases and J by 5 bases, with 16 bases between them. CDR3 bases: TGCAGCGTTTGGACAAGTAGACCCCACGAGCAGTACGTC. It yields the protein CSVWTSRPHEQYV.

In this sample, this clone turned up once. V and J are TRBV7-9 and TRBJ1-6, with 8 nucleotides matching TRBD1. The CDR3 length is 16 residues. V lost 5 bases and J lost 10; bases outside the gene matches: 13. Germline V gene data show CDR1 as SEHNR and CDR2 as FQNEAQ (reference sequence). The CDR3, as DNA: TGTGCCAGCAGCCGAGAAGGGCAGGGGGCACAATCACCCCTCCACTTT. The encoded protein is CASSREGQGAQSPLHF.

The gene calls are TRBV13 and TRBJ2-3, with TRBD2 identical over 10 bases. This CDR3 has 16 amino acids. The V segment lost 11 bases and the J segment 7 bases; nucleotides outside the gene matches: 18. The V gene's germline CDR1 is PRHDT and CDR2 FYEKMQ (reference sequence). The CDR3 DNA follows: TGTGCCGGTTCAAGGGCTAGCGGGGGAATTGTGAATACGCAGTATTTT. This gives the protein CAGSRASGGIVNTQYF.

In the case of this clone: At one of its ends the junction is not consistent with the germline gene, which may arise from a read error. This same CDR3 is encoded by further DNA sequences in the sample. This chain joins TRBV5-4 and TRBJ1-1; TRBD1 matches at 12 bases. The CDR3 runs 18 residues. Germline V lookup: CDR1 SGHNT, CDR2 YYREEE (reference sequence). CDR3 DNA: TGTGCCAGCAGTAAGGCCGGGACAGGGGGCAGGATGAACACTGAAGCCTTCTTT. Protein product: CASSKAGTGGRMNTEAFF.

The chain uses TRBV2 and TRBJ1-3; TRBD1 matches 7 bases. Germline V gene sequence: CDR1 SNHLY, CDR2 FYNNEI. V was pared by 5 bases and J by 0 bases, with 4 bases of the junction left unmatched. This CDR3 spans 15 amino acids. For the CDR3, the DNA is TGTGCCAGCAGTACAGACAGGGCCTCTGGAAACACCATATATTTT. Translating gives CASSTDRASGNTIYF.

The chain has TRBV6-4 and TRBJ1-2, with TRBD1 identical over 8 bases. The CDR3 spans 15 residues. Germline CDR1 is MRHNA and CDR2 is SNTAGT. Germline trimming cut 6 bases from V and 7 bases from J; bases unmatched to any gene: 13. This chain's CDR3 is CASSSTGEGYGGYTF. The CDR3 DNA sequence: TGTGCCAGCAGCTCGACAGGGGAGGGCTATGGTGGCTACACCTTC.

The rearrangement links TRBV5-5 to TRBJ2-1, with TRBD1 identical over 9 bases. The CDR3 is 15 residues long. Germline V gene sequence: CDR1 SGHKS, CDR2 YYEKEE (reference sequence). V trimming: 4 bases; J trimming: 3 bases; junction bases outside the gene matches: 5. In DNA form, the CDR3 reads TGTGCCAGCAGCCGGTGGGACAGGGACTACAATGAGCAGTTCTTC. Residues: CASSRWDRDYNEQFF.

This clone has only a few counts. The rearrangement joins TRBV11-3 to TRBJ2-5; 10 bases align to TRBD1. With 1 base clipped from V and 7 bases from J, the junction kept 6 bases outside the gene matches. CDR3 length: 15 residues. CDR1 and CDR2 from the germline V gene are SGHNT and YENEEA. The CDR3 sequence is CASSLGTGGTATQYF. For the CDR3, the DNA is TGTGCCAGCAGCTTAGGGACAGGGGGGACAGCGACCCAGTACTTC.

CDR3 amino acids: CASSVGDNNYGYTF. As DNA, the CDR3 is TGTGCCAGCAGCGTAGGAGACAATAACTATGGCTACACCTTC. The chain recombines TRBV9 with TRBJ1-2, with D uncertain. Germline V gene data show CDR1 as SGDLS and CDR2 as YYNGEE. This CDR3 has 14 residues. V lost 0 bases and J lost 1, with 7 bases in between.

The chain joins TRBV5-6 to TRBJ2-3; perhaps TRBD2 as D (7 bases). Germline CDR1 SGHDT, CDR2 YYEEEE. V was pared by 4 bases and J by 3 bases, with 18 bases between. CDR3 length: 16 residues. The CDR3 region is CASSVWTAGRTDTQYF. DNA for the CDR3: TGTGCCAGCAGCGTATGGACAGCGGGGCGAACAGATACGCAGTATTTT.

The V and J genes are TRBV6-6 and TRBJ2-5; 9 nucleotides match TRBD2. Germline CDR1 is MNHNY and CDR2 is SVGAGI (reference sequence). The CDR3 is 15 residues long. Losses at the gene ends were 6 bases for V and 1 base for J; bases not matched to a gene: 6. The CDR3: CASRRSGGPQETQYF. In DNA, the CDR3 is TGTGCCAGCAGGCGGAGCGGGGGGCCCCAAGAGACCCAGTACTTC.

V and J are TRBV5-8 and TRBJ1-6; the D is unclear. Per germline, CDR1 SGHTS and CDR2 YDEGEE. The CDR3 spans 15 residues. Trimming left V 3 bases short and J 10 bases short, with 17 bases between. The CDR3 sequence: CASSSLDSLPSPLHF. The CDR3 DNA reads TGTGCCAGCAGCTCCCTGGACTCTCTCCCCTCACCCCTCCACTTT.

The chain combines TRBV25-1 with TRBJ1-2; 10 nucleotides agree with TRBD1. CDR3 size: 15 residues. J lost 8 bases, V lost 3 bases, and 9 bases had no gene match. Looked up from germline, CDR1 is MGHDK and CDR2 is SYGVNS. This chain's CDR3 is CASSERDRGSYGYTF. DNA for the CDR3: TGTGCCAGCAGTGAGAGGGACAGGGGATCCTACGGCTACACCTTC.

V is TRBV19 and J is TRBJ2-5; D might be TRBD1 (5 bases). CDR3 length equals 12 residues. Germline CDR1 and CDR2: LNHDA and SQIVND (reference sequence). The DNA for the CDR3 is TGTGCGACCTCTAATAGGGGAGAGACCCAGTACTTC. Protein product: CATSNRGETQYF. Variable domain in full (rest from reference TRBV19 and TRBJ2-5): DGGITQSPKYLFRKEGQNVTLSCEQNLNHDAMYWYRQDPGQGLRLIYYSQIVNDFQKGDIAEGYSVSREKKESFPLTVTSAQKNPTAFYLCATSNRGETQYFGPGTRLLVL.

This clone turned up a few times. This chain uses TRBV9 with TRBJ2-7, with D perhaps matching TRBD2 (5 bases). The length of the CDR3 is 13 residues. Germline-derived CDR1 and CDR2 are SGDLS and YYNGEE. The V gene lost 4 bases and the J gene lost 2 bases, with 10 bases spanning the gap. The CDR3 bases are TGTGCCAGCAGCCGGGATCCCACCTACGAGCAGTACTTC. It codes for CASSRDPTYEQYF.

This chain connects TRBV7-6 to TRBJ2-7; 11 positions agree with TRBD2. This CDR3 is built from 19 residues. V was pared by 4 bases and J by 0 bases, with 14 bases of the junction left unmatched. Germline V gene lookup returns CDR1 SGHVS and CDR2 FNYEAQ. The CDR3 loop is CASSSRGGLADLSSYEQYF. The CDR3 region has the DNA TGTGCCAGCAGCTCACGGGGGGGACTAGCGGACCTAAGCTCCTACGAGCAGTACTTC.